This T cell receptor beta chain was sequenced for a study of OX40 agonist ivuxolimab in advanced cancers. A note on the overall study: Ivuxolimab was an agonistic, fully human IgG2 monoclonal antibody directed against OX40 (CD134), a costimulatory receptor. Intravenous ivuxolimab was administered to patients every 2 weeks at six dose levels: 0.01, 0.1, 0.3, 1.5, 3 and 10 mg/kg. Of the 50 to 55 dose-escalation patients, hepatocellular carcinoma was present in 19, melanoma in around 15, renal cell carcinoma in 9 and head and neck cancer in 9. In the dose-escalation cohort, roughly 80% of patients were male, and the mean age was approximately 64 years, with a range of roughly 20 to 80. Patients were allowed to have had prior anti-PD-1, anti-PD-L1 or anti-CTLA-4 therapy, and more than 30% of the dose-escalation patients had previously received checkpoint inhibitors. Partial responses occurred in three dose-escalation patients, of whom one had hepatocellular carcinoma and two had cutaneous melanoma. Peripheral TCRbeta sequencing was intended to test whether TCR sequence diversity was altered and clonal T-cell expansion was caused by ivuxolimab. The paper covers the monotherapy dose-escalation part of the phase I ivuxolimab trial, which included N of about 51 patients.

The trim is 11 bases for V and 7 bases for J, with a gap of 17 bases between the germline ends. In the germline V gene (reference sequence), CDR1 corresponds to MNHNY and CDR2 to SVGAGI. From the cysteine through the phenylalanine, the CDR3 covers 12 amino acids. Solely the CDR3 DNA is kept, with 36 bases framed from the first base. On this clone itself: Its cognate antigen has yet to be identified. Base quality data are lacking; no much larger clone is found one base away.

Genomic DNA was isolated from the sorted cells so that the TCRbeta CDR3 region could be sequenced. TCRbeta CDR3 regions were sequenced using the immunoSEQ Assay. TCRdb took over this immuneACCESS table, retaining in-frame rearrangements with V and J assigned. Such tables are incomplete; in checked studies, under half of the missing clones stem from an unresolved V gene, and the remainder is unexplained. Within this sample are about 57,000 clones, with approximately 86% of them counted one time only. The leading ten clones occupy over 3% of the sample. The trial excluded patients who had a history of autoimmune disease or who were on systemic immunosuppression. Peripheral blood for TCR sequencing was collected from all dose cohorts at baseline, on cycle 4 day 1, and on cycle 7 day 1. Samples came from an open-label, multicenter, first-in-human phase I dose-escalation trial of ivuxolimab. The trial enrolled adults with locally advanced or metastatic head and neck squamous cell, hepatocellular, melanoma or renal cell carcinoma. CD4+ and CD8+ T cells were sorted separately from peripheral blood before TCR sequencing.

General study outcomes and caveats: Partial responders in the 0.1-3.0 mg/kg groups had among the lowest normalized peripheral clonal expansion, especially among CD8+ T cells. At doses of 0.1 to 3.0 mg/kg, clonal expansion of both CD4+ and CD8+ T cells in blood was seen between baseline and week 6. Low levels of normalized T-cell clonal expansion were also seen in some nonresponding patients. The antigen specificity of the peripheral T cells that underwent clonal expansion was not determined. After ivuxolimab, expanded clones were on average more numerous among CD8+ T cells than among CD4+ T cells.

This receptor was identified in an adult with an advanced solid tumor such as melanoma, head and neck, liver or kidney cancer. Sample: CD4+ or CD8+ T cells sorted from blood, taken in a trial of the OX40 agonist ivuxolimab. The sequence is built from TRBV6-6 and TRBJ2-5, with the D gene not clear enough to name. The nucleotides read TGTGCCGGAAGACACTCCAGTGGGACCCAGTACTTC. This translates into CAGRHSSGTQYF.